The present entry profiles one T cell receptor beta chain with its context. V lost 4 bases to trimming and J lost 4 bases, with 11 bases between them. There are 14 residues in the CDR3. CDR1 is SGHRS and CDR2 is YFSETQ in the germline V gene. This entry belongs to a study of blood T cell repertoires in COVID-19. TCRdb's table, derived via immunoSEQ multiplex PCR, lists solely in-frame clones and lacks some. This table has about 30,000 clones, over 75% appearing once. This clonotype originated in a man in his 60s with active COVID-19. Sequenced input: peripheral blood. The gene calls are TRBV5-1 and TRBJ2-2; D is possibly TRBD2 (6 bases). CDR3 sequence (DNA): TGCGCCAGCAGCGGAGGGGTCTCCACCGGGGAGCTGTTTTTT. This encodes CASSGGVSTGELFF.